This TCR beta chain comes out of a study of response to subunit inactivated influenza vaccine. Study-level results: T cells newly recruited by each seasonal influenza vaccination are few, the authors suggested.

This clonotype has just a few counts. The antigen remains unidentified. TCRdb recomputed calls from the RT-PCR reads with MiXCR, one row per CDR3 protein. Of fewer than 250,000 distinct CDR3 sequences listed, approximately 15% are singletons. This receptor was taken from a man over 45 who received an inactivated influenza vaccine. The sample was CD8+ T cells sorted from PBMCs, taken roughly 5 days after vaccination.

CDR3 residues: CASKGGNTDTQYF. The DNA of the CDR3 is TGTGCCAGCAAGGGGGGGAACACAGATACGCAGTATTTT. The chain is built from TRBV9 and TRBJ2-3; TRBD2 might be the D (7 bases). Per the germline V gene, CDR1 is SGDLS and CDR2 is YYNGEE. Trimming pared 6 bases from V and 2 bases from J, leaving 10 bases between. CDR3 length: 13 residues.